This T cell receptor (beta chain) comes out of a study of human T cells and chemical hapten exposure. Study as a whole: Diagnoses of alopecia areata, totalis or universalis occurred in mostly female patients. TCR yields per sample varied mostly from small pooled library volume differences.

This clonotype was detected a few times. The time point denotes: patch test 2, 6 weeks after DPC sensitization. Described treatment: therapeutic diphenylcyclopropenone sensitization with weekly scalp DPC. CDR1 MGHDK and CDR2 SYGVNS come from the germline V gene. The ends were cut back, 5 bases at V and 7 bases at J, with 9 bases in the middle. The CDR3 contains 13 residues. TCRdb reprocessed the RACE reads via MiXCR and lists one record per CDR3 protein. Found here are roughly 94,000 distinct CDR3 sequences, about 9% of them singletons; the top ten hold 2% to 2.5%. Sequencing used whole blood, obtained in connection with sensitization to the hapten diphenylcyclopropenone (DPC). The receptor's source is a woman in her forties with alopecia areata. Some clones in this sample may be carry-over from other donors' samples. This chain joins TRBV25-1 and TRBJ1-6, with D tentatively TRBD1 (5 bases). The CDR3 region has the DNA TGTGCCAGCAGTATACAGGACAATTCACCCCTCCACTTT. Translation gives CASSIQDNSPLHF.